These 23 T cell receptor beta chains originate from one sample sequenced in a study of shared clonotypes between healthy human individuals. Only in-frame clones appear in the TCRdb table, and some are missing; sequencing was by immunoSEQ multiplex PCR. Found here are around 1.4 million clones, about 98.5% of them singletons; the top ten hold 0.36%. Sequencing was performed on naive CD4+ T cells sorted from blood. The subset: CD45RA+ positively selected. The receptors originated from a young man in good health.

The genes are TRBV9 and TRBJ1-1; D possibly corresponds to TRBD1 (5 bases). CDR3 length: 14 amino acids. Trimming removed 4 bases from V and 1 base from J, with 11 bases in between. Germline loops: CDR1 SGDLS, CDR2 YYNGEE. CDR3 residues: CASSLTAWNTEAFF. CDR3 in DNA: TGTGCCAGCAGCCTGACAGCCTGGAACACTGAAGCTTTCTTT.

CDR3 amino acids: CASSGGQEQYNEQFF. The CDR3 bases are TGCGCCAGCAGCGGGGGACAGGAACAATACAATGAGCAGTTCTTC. The chain joins TRBV5-1 to TRBJ2-1; 8 bases line up with TRBD1. Unmatched junction bases numbered 7, after V lost 4 bases and J lost 4 bases. This CDR3 has 15 amino acids. The germline V gene has CDR1 SGHRS and CDR2 YFSETQ.

Points on this clone: Other nucleotide sequences in the sample specify the same CDR3. CDR3 in amino acids: CASSLEVNQPQHF. The DNA for the CDR3 is TGCGCCAGCAGCTTGGAAGTCAATCAGCCCCAGCATTTT. The chain employs TRBV5-1 and TRBJ1-5; no clear D. The V end lost 0 bases, the J end lost 3 bases, and 4 bases lay between the germline ends. The CDR3 totals 13 residues. Per germline, CDR1 SGHRS and CDR2 YFSETQ.

J is TRBJ2-7 and V is TRBV5-1; the D is unclear. The CDR3 covers 15 residues. The ends were cut back, 4 bases at V and 0 bases at J, with 14 bases in the middle. From germline, CDR1 is SGHRS and CDR2 YFSETQ. This CDR3 is CASSGALDGSYEQYF. The CDR3 region has the DNA TGCGCCAGCAGCGGTGCTTTAGACGGCTCCTACGAGCAGTACTTC.

The genes are TRBV6-6 and TRBJ2-7, with 9 bases lining up with TRBD2. This CDR3 is built from 14 residues. CDR1 MNHNY and CDR2 SVGAGI come from the germline V gene (reference sequence). After removal of 6 bases from V and 4 bases from J, the junction contained 7 bases not matched to a gene. The CDR3 nucleotides are TGTGCCAGCAGCCACCGACTAGCGGCGTACGAGCAGTACTTC. It codes for CASSHRLAAYEQYF.

The chain has TRBV9 and TRBJ2-1, with 10 nucleotides matching TRBD2. This CDR3 contains 14 residues. After removal of 2 bases from V and 10 bases from J, the junction contained 6 bases not matched to a gene. Germline loops: CDR1 SGDLS, CDR2 YYNGEE. The CDR3 region has the DNA TGTGCCAGCAGCGTGTCTAGCGGGAGCTGGGAGCAGTTCTTC. Translation gives CASSVSSGSWEQFF. Filled out from reference TRBV9 and TRBJ2-1, the complete variable domain reads DSGVTQTPKHLITATGQRVTLRCSPRSGDLSVYWYQQSLDQGLQFLIQYYNGEERAKGNILERFSAQQFPDLHSELNLSSLELGDSALYFCASSVSSGSWEQFFGPGTRLTVL.

This clone was counted once. The V gene is TRBV5-1, the J gene TRBJ2-7; TRBD2 agrees at 12 bases. The junction had 9 bases not matched to a gene; V was cut back by 4 bases and J by 4 bases. Germline assignment: CDR1 SGHRS and CDR2 YFSETQ. This CDR3 is built from 16 residues. The CDR3 protein is CASSPRRTSGIYEQYF. In DNA, the CDR3 is TGCGCCAGCAGCCCCCGACGGACTAGCGGGATTTACGAGCAGTACTTC.

The chain recombines TRBV5-5 with TRBJ1-4, with D unclear. The V gene lost 0 bases and the J gene lost 5 bases, with 17 bases spanning the gap. The germline V gene encodes CDR1 SGHKS and CDR2 YYEKEE (reference sequence). The CDR3 length is 17 residues. CDR3 sequence reads: CASSLGQTTAINEKLFF. In DNA, the CDR3 is TGTGCCAGCAGCTTGGGCCAGACCACAGCCATAAATGAAAAACTGTTTTTT. The variable domain in full, completed from reference TRBV5-5 and TRBJ1-4, reads DAGVTQSPTHLIKTRGQQVTLRCSPISGHKSVSWYQQVLGQGPQFIFQYYEKEERGRGNFPDRFSARQFPNYSSELNVNALLLGDSALYLCASSLGQTTAINEKLFFGSGTQLSVL.

J is TRBJ1-5 and V is TRBV2; TRBD1 is a possible D gene (6 bases). The CDR3 is 15 residues long. Germline loops: CDR1 SNHLY, CDR2 FYNNEI. V shed 3 bases and J shed 6 bases, with 15 bases lying between them. For the CDR3, the DNA is TGTGCCAGCAGTGACCAGGGGCAGGTACTTCAGCCCCAGCATTTT. This sequence encodes CASSDQGQVLQPQHF.

On this clone: Different DNA sequences within this sample yield the same CDR3. This chain links TRBV20-1 with TRBJ2-1, with D maybe TRBD2 (5 bases). Per germline, CDR1 DFQATT and CDR2 SNEGSKA (reference sequence). This CDR3 is 11 amino acids long. V dropped 6 bases and J dropped 3 bases, with 6 bases sitting between them. The CDR3 bases are TGCAGTGCCACTAGCTACAATGAGCAGTTCTTC. Translation gives CSATSYNEQFF.

The chain employs TRBV7-3 and TRBJ2-5, with 11 positions matching TRBD2. From germline, CDR1 is SGHTA and CDR2 FQGTGA. There are 17 residues in the CDR3. V lost 0 bases and J lost 1; bases outside the gene matches: 4. CDR3 sequence (DNA): TGTGCCAGCAGCTTAACGGACCTAGCGGGAGGCCAAGAGACCCAGTACTTC. Its translation is CASSLTDLAGGQETQYF.

This clone appeared a single time. The gene calls are TRBV19 and TRBJ2-7; perhaps D is TRBD1 or TRBD2 (6 bases each). Germline V gene data show CDR1 as LNHDA and CDR2 as SQIVND (reference sequence). The CDR3 covers 15 residues. Trimming stripped 1 base from V and 4 bases from J, with 14 bases between. The CDR3 region is CASSIVAGEEYEQYF. The CDR3 bases are TGTGCCAGTAGTATAGTCGCAGGGGAGGAGTACGAGCAGTACTTC. The full variable domain, in which reference TRBV19 and TRBJ2-7 provide the parts outside the CDR3, is DGGITQSPKYLFRKEGQNVTLSCEQNLNHDAMYWYRQDPGQGLRLIYYSQIVNDFQKGDIAEGYSVSREKKESFPLTVTSAQKNPTAFYLCASSIVAGEEYEQYFGPGTRLTVT.

This clone was recorded only once. This sequence joins TRBV19 and TRBJ1-2, with 10 positions matching TRBD1. The germline CDR1 and CDR2 sequences are LNHDA and SQIVND (reference sequence). The V gene end was trimmed by 6 bases and the J gene end by 4 bases; junction bases not matched to a gene: 8. The CDR3 sequence is 15 residues long. The CDR3 reads CASRMSTGGLYGYTF. The CDR3 coding sequence is TGTGCCAGTAGAATGTCGACAGGGGGCCTCTATGGCTACACCTTC.

The chain joins TRBV28 to TRBJ2-7; 10 bases are a match to TRBD2. This CDR3 is 15 amino acids long. CDR1 is MDHEN, CDR2 SYDVKM, per germline. V lost 5 bases, J lost 4 bases, and 8 bases stayed unmatched. CDR3: CASSQKSGRGYEQYF. The CDR3 nucleotides are TGTGCCAGCAGTCAAAAAAGCGGGAGGGGTTACGAGCAGTACTTC.

The chain links TRBV2 to TRBJ2-7; D is unclear. This CDR3 has 12 amino acids. V was clipped by 7 bases and J by 3 bases, with 10 bases between them. Germline V gene data show CDR1 as SNHLY and CDR2 as FYNNEI. The DNA for the CDR3 is TGTGCCAGCACCCCTCGGATCTACGAGCAGTACTTC. Translated, it gives CASTPRIYEQYF.

The chain is built from TRBV5-4 and TRBJ1-1; D is possibly TRBD1 (5 bases). The germline V gene encodes CDR1 SGHNT and CDR2 YYREEE (reference sequence). The CDR3 covers 14 residues. V was trimmed by 4 bases and J by 7 bases, leaving 17 bases between them. The CDR3 bases are TGTGCCAGCAGCCCTGGACATCTACGAGGTGAAGCTTTCTTT. Its translation: CASSPGHLRGEAFF.

In its sample, this clone was seen once. The J gene is TRBJ2-7, the V gene TRBV28; 13 bases agree with TRBD2. The germline V gene has CDR1 MDHEN and CDR2 SYDVKM. V was clipped by 7 bases and J by 2 bases; unmatched bases: 14. The CDR3 contains 18 residues. The CDR3, as DNA: TGTGCCAGCACACCGGGACTAGCGGGACCCTTAAAACCCTACGAGCAGTACTTC. It is translated as CASTPGLAGPLKPYEQYF.

The rearrangement links TRBV29-1 to TRBJ2-1, with TRBD1 matching over 9 bases. This CDR3 contains 15 residues. Trimming took 3 bases from V and 2 from J; bases not matched to a gene: 5. Germline V gene data show CDR1 as SQVTM and CDR2 as ANQGSEA. The CDR3 here is CSVDSRDRAYNEQFF. Here the CDR3 DNA reads TGCAGCGTTGACTCTCGGGACAGGGCCTACAATGAGCAGTTCTTC.

The chain couples TRBV10-3 to TRBJ2-7; unclear D gene. Trimming left V 8 bases short and J 6 bases short, with 14 bases between. Germline V gives CDR1 ENHRY, CDR2 SYGVKD. The CDR3 is 12 residues long. The CDR3 reads CAIGKLDGEQYF. The CDR3 DNA is TGTGCCATCGGGAAGCTCGACGGCGAGCAGTACTTC.

The genes are TRBV5-1 and TRBJ2-7; unclear D gene. Germline values: CDR1 SGHRS, CDR2 YFSETQ. The CDR3 runs to 11 residues. V was clipped by 5 bases and J by 3 bases, with 6 bases between them. The CDR3 protein is CASRDVYEQYF. The DNA of the CDR3 is TGCGCCAGCAGGGACGTCTACGAGCAGTACTTC.

The chain has TRBV21-1 and TRBJ2-1; the table gives TRBD2 as D, unverified against the DNA. TRBV21-1 represents a pseudogene. The CDR3 loop spans 16 amino acids. The CDR3 loop is CASSKGGAGGINEQFF. Written as DNA, the CDR3 is TGTGCCAGCAGCAAAGGGGGAGCGGGAGGTATAAATGAGCAGTTCTTC.

The chain has TRBV5-1 and TRBJ2-3, with a tentative D call TRBD2 (6 bases). Germline V gene lookup returns CDR1 SGHRS and CDR2 YFSETQ. V dropped 0 bases and J dropped 6 bases, with 20 bases sitting between them. The CDR3 spans 17 residues. CDR3 coding DNA: TGCGCCAGCAGCTTGGAGTCCAGCGGGCCCCACCAGGATACGCAGTATTTT. As protein: CASSLESSGPHQDTQYF.

V is TRBV7-9 and J is TRBJ2-3, with 10 bases that match TRBD2. With 4 bases clipped from V and 2 bases from J, the junction kept 3 bases outside the gene matches. Germline lookup yields CDR1 SEHNR and CDR2 FQNEAQ (reference sequence). This CDR3 has 15 amino acids. The CDR3 region is CASSWTSGPTDTQYF. DNA of the CDR3: TGTGCCAGCAGCTGGACTAGCGGACCCACAGATACGCAGTATTTT.